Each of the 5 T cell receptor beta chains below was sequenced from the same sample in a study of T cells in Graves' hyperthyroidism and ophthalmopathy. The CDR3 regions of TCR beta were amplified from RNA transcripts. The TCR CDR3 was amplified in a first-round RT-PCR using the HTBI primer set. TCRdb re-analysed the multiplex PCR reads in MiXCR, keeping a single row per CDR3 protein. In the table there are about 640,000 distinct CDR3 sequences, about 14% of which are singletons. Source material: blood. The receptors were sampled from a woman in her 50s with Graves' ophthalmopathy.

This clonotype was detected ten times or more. Here the CDR3 DNA reads TGTGCCAGCAGCTTCTTACCCCCTGGACAGGGAGGCACAGATACGCAGTATTTT. Protein: CASSFLPPGQGGTDTQYF. The genes are TRBV11-2 and TRBJ2-3, with 8 bases that match TRBD1. The J segment lost 1 base and the V segment lost 3 bases, leaving 12 bases of the junction unmatched. Germline V CDR1 and CDR2: SGHAT, FQNNGV. This CDR3 has 18 residues.

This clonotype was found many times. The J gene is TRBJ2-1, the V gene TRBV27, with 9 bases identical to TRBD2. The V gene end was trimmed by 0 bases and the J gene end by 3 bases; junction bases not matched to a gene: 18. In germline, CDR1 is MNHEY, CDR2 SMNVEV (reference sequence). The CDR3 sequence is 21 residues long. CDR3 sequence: CASSLSGLVLAGHLYYNEQFF. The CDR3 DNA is TGTGCCAGCAGTTTATCTGGTTTAGTTCTAGCGGGACATCTCTACTACAATGAGCAGTTCTTC.

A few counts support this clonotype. As DNA, the CDR3 is TGTGCCAGCGGCCTCTTGGGGGGCTCTGGGGCCAACGTCCTGACTTTC. It codes for CASGLLGGSGANVLTF. The chain links TRBV6-2 or TRBV6-3 to TRBJ2-6, with D perhaps matching TRBD2 (6 bases). The CDR3 loop spans 16 amino acids. Looked up from germline, CDR1 is MNHEY and CDR2 is SVGEGT. The V end was cut by 8 bases, the J end by 0 bases, with 14 bases between.

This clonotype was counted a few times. The CDR3 DNA sequence: TGTGCCAGCAGTGAAAATGGCGGCTACACCTTC. Protein sequence: CASSENGGYTF. The chain links TRBV2 to TRBJ1-2; unclear D gene. The CDR3 consists of 11 residues. The germline V and J ends were trimmed by 2 bases and 8 bases, with 6 bases remaining between them. From germline, CDR1 is SNHLY and CDR2 FYNNEI.

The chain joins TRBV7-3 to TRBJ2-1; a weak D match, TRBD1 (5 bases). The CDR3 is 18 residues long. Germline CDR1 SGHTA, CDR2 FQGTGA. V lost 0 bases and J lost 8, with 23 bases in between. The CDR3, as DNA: TGTGCCAGCAGCTTAACGGCTACCTCCCTAGACCTGGGGCATGAGCAGTTCTTC. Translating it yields CASSLTATSLDLGHEQFF.